Included here is one TCR beta chain sequence, with context. The antigen this receptor binds is unknown. This entry belongs to a study of cytomegalovirus exposure and HLA in healthy donors (dated by TCRdb to the late 2010s). Background for the entire study: An earlier analysis of fewer than 750 of the donors reported 276 Gb of sequence data and 117 million unique TCR beta sequences obtained from around 170 million T cells. Approximately 300 gigabases of sequencing data and tens of millions of unique TCR sequences were included in an early release covering roughly 700 HLA-typed donors. Of the 398 genotyped donors, 65% to 90% fell in the genetic ancestry cluster associated with self-reported Caucasian donors. The study aimed to test whether cataloging public T cell receptors could reveal signatures of past pathogen exposure. The study used immunosequencing to profile the T cell repertoires of approximately 640 subjects and linked those repertoires to cytomegalovirus serostatus. Along with the approximately 700-subject first cohort, a separate validation cohort of 120 different subjects was used. To predict cytomegalovirus infection status, the study combined high-throughput TCR immunosequencing, statistical association of individual TCRs with disease status, and machine learning. A later analysis re-analyzed previously published TCR beta repertoires from about 730 donors and added high-resolution HLA genotyping to study TCR occurrence patterns. Rather than using new phenotypic data, the later analysis identified candidate immune exposures from TCR beta sequences and from how often those sequences occurred across donors. To decide whether each TCR beta V gene segment behaved as functional or pseudogenic, an earlier analysis of some 600 of the donors relied on high-throughput TCR beta sequencing. Donor age, sex, ethnicity and CMV serostatus were compiled together with the repertoire data. Genome-wide SNP genotypes for about 55% of the roughly 670 donors were used in a later genetic analysis, which treated that subset as a discovery cohort. Every discovery cohort repertoire had been produced on one sequencing platform. Class I and class II HLA loci were covered by the typing at four-digit resolution. The number of donors typed differed by locus, with about 629-630 for A, B, C, DRB1 and DQB1, roughly 520 for DQA1, approximately 580 for DPA1, and around 460 for DPB1. Because of strong linkage in the cohort, four or five DR-DQ haplotypes were treated as single units for association and clustering. Among 398 genotyped donors of the cohort, an average of approximately 240,000 unique TCR beta nucleotide sequences were sequenced per donor, 15% to 20% of them non-productive.

The cohort was made up of under 800 healthy bone marrow donors. At the time of sampling, every cohort member was nominally healthy, though immune exposures that went unrecorded were likely present. The donor was CMV seropositive and belonged to the group of a few hundred seropositive cohort members. A peripheral blood sample was provided by each donor, and peripheral blood mononuclear cells were used for TCR beta sequencing. Genomic DNA extraction from the blood cell samples was performed with the Qiagen DNeasy Blood Extraction Kit. What the authors observed across the whole study: Most TCR sequences were seen in very few donors, while some public TCRs were found in many individuals. A later analysis reported that several top co-occurrence clusters appeared linked to parvovirus B19, influenza, CMV and Epstein-Barr virus. In both the original and validation cohorts, the classifier was reported to diagnose cytomegalovirus status with high specificity and sensitivity. The study listed approximately 150 TCR beta chains as associated with cytomegalovirus. Linkage disequilibrium might explain the correlated functional status among segregating V segments, but an unknown experimental factor could not be ruled out. A cluster of highly shared sequence variants was judged likely to be a technical artifact of the sequencing pipeline. A later analysis found that TCR association rates varied across HLA loci, with DRB1 alleles showing the most associated TCRs and HLA-C alleles the fewest. Some IMGT-functional V segments, including TRBV6-2 and TRBV6-3, could not be distinguished by the 87-base-pair reads and were therefore excluded. When HLA alleles, especially DR and DQ, strongly co-occurred, attributing TCR associations to individual alleles was difficult. CMV serostatus was the only immune exposure information available for the cohort. Broadly in line with IMGT annotations, most TCR beta V segments showed up in productive rearrangements about 87% or about 30% of the time in an earlier analysis of several hundred of the donors. In a later analysis, some 18,000 TCR beta sequences were associated with specific HLA alleles at a false discovery rate of 0.05. Sequencing depth was assumed to be roughly uniform across donors in the presence/absence analyses, though that assumption may not hold. A further reported finding was that TCR beta sequences accurately predicted the HLA-A and HLA-B alleles for most subjects in the first cohort. A few of the identified cytomegalovirus-associated TCR beta chains were confirmed in vitro to be specific for cytomegalovirus antigens. A later genetic analysis associated a missense DCLRE1C variant with V-gene and J-gene trimming of TCR beta chains, and an independent cohort replicated the association. In a later analysis, HLA-associated TCR beta chains were found to be more clonally expanded and to have lower generation probabilities than equally common non-associated chains. A later genetic analysis reported fewer N-insertions in productive TCRs among donors in an Asian-associated ancestry cluster than the roughly 700-donor mean. HLA typing was unavailable for some donors at each locus, so association tests used only the typed subset. It was suggested by the authors that the approach could potentially be generalized to other disease states and immunological phenotypes. In this cohort, only TCR beta chains were sequenced, and detectable features were limited by the absence of alpha or paired-chain data. A later analysis found that most CMV-associated TCR beta chains appeared HLA-restricted, with HLA associations seemingly driven largely by CMV exposure. Because counts were too low, about 18 rarely observed V segments, including chromosome 9 orphons, were excluded from the earlier analysis of 587 of the donors.

The protocol used for the library was the immunoSEQ multiplex PCR assay. For the multiplex PCR, a mixture combining 60 forward primers for TCR Vbeta segments and 13 reverse primers for TCR Jbeta segments was used. A multiplex PCR assay on genomic DNA amplified the CDR3 region of rearranged TCR beta genes. The amplified TCR beta libraries were sequenced on the Illumina HiSeq System as 87-base-pair reads. In the original analysis: Across the roughly 640 repertoires, a later analysis counted approximately 83 million unique TCR beta chains, roughly 11 million of which were shared by at least two donors. Raw reads were error-corrected and collapsed into unique sequences with a nearest-neighbor algorithm that merged closely related sequences to remove PCR and sequencing errors. CDR3 sequences were aligned to IMGT reference sequences to assign V, D and J gene segments. For a sequence to be retained, a match of at least six nucleotides to both a V gene segment and a J gene segment was required. A rearrangement was called productive if the CDR3 had no stop codons and remained in frame with V and J, and every other rearrangement was called non-productive. CDR3 was defined according to IMGT convention as the region running from the second conserved V-encoded cysteine to the conserved J-encoded phenylalanine. The earlier analysis of fewer than 700 of the donors excluded sequences that lacked an unambiguous match to a single V gene segment. In an earlier analysis of 450 to 750 of the donors, a V segment was called functional when productive rearrangements were above 56.7%, and segregating when the standard deviation between donors exceeded 5%. A statistical classification framework was developed to diagnose cytomegalovirus status using the catalog of TCR beta chain sequences. In a later analysis, TCR nucleotide sequences were compared against IMGT/GENE-DB human TR gene sequences so that V and J genes could be assigned. The TCRdist pipeline was used in a later analysis to assign CDR3 sequences and most-parsimonious VDJ recombination scenarios. In a later analysis, each TCR beta chain was defined by its CDR3 amino acid sequence together with its V-gene family, and reads without a unique V-gene family were excluded. In a later analysis, approximately 590 highly shared, low-generation-probability nucleotide sequences were removed to address suspected cross-contamination and a sequencing artifact. For each public chain, a later analysis derived a clonal expansion index from normalized ranks of inferred template counts within each repertoire. In a later analysis, generation probabilities were computed using a VDJ recombination model fitted to out-of-frame rearrangements, and the results were checked against IGoR. A later analysis scored TCR-TCR, TCR-HLA and TCR-CMV co-occurrence with hypergeometric tests, applying a repertoire-size bias correction to TCR pairs. False discovery rates were estimated in a later analysis by permuting HLA or CMV assignments 20 times. In a later analysis, co-occurring TCRs were grouped using DBSCAN, with TCRdist sequence similarity added in when clustering inside HLA-allele-positive subsets. Repertoires with fewer than 30,000 or more than 120,000 public chains, plus five repertoires with anomalous nucleotide sharing, were excluded from co-occurrence clustering. TCRdb stores this immuneACCESS table with in-frame sequences only. Part of the clones is absent; in the studies checked, under half of the shortfall reflects unresolved V genes, and no reason is known for the rest. Clone size and V and J calls were adopted from that table, with D and trimming inferred from the DNA. This sample's records show roughly 57,000 clones. The ten largest clones capture more than 9% of the sample.

From the germline V gene (reference sequence), CDR1 is SEHNR and CDR2 is FQNEAQ. The germline ends are 16 bases apart after V is trimmed by 3 bases and J by 1 base. From the cysteine through the phenylalanine, the CDR3 covers 16 amino acids. The sequence is cut down to CDR3 DNA, 48 bases in frame from base 1. The sample was PBMCs. The receptor chain draws on TRBV7-9 and TRBJ2-7, with TRBD1 tentatively as D gene (6 bases match). The receptor's source is a woman aged 25 to 39 in good health and CMV-seropositive. The CDR3 region: CASSFPDRTHSYEQYF. The nucleotide sequence is given as TGTGCCAGCAGCTTTCCCGACAGGACTCATTCCTACGAGCAGTACTTC.